The source of this TCR beta chain is a study of shared clonotypes between healthy human individuals. Study-wide results and caveats: Memory subsets generally showed smaller estimated richness than naive subsets did. Though the depth was large, rarefaction showed that sorted-subset sequencing was incomplete.

The CDR3 is made up of 16 amino acids. V lost 6 bases, J lost 4 bases, and 11 bases stayed unmatched. Germline V gene sequence: CDR1 KGHSH, CDR2 LQKENI. This clone was recorded only once. The antigen is not known. Assay: immunoSEQ multiplex PCR; the TCRdb copy retains only in-frame clones and omits some. The sample lists around 2,000,000 clones; roughly 94% were seen once. Material for sequencing was naive CD4+ T cells sorted from blood. Sample subset: CD45RA+ positively selected. This TCR was recovered from a man younger than 30 in good health. The chain links TRBV18 to TRBJ2-3; 9 bases align to TRBD2. Here the CDR3 reads CASSPGSSGSSDTQYF. The CDR3 DNA follows: TGTGCCAGCTCCCCCGGTAGTAGCGGGAGTTCAGATACGCAGTATTTT.